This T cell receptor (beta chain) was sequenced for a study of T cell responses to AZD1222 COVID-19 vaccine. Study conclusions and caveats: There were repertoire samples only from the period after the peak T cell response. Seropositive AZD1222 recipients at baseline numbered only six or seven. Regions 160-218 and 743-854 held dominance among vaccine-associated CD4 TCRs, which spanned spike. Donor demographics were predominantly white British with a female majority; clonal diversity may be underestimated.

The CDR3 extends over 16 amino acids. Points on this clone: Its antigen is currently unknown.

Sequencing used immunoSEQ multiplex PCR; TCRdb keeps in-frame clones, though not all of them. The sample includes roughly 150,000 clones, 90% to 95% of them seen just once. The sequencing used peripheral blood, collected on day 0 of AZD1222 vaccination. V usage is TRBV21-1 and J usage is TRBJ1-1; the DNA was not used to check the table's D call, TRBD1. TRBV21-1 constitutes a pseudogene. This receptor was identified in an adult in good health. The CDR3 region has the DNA TGTGCCAGCAGCAAAGCGGGACAGCTGATGAACACTGAAGCTTTCTTT. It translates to CASSKAGQLMNTEAFF.